This T cell receptor beta chain was captured by sequencing in a study of CD8+ T cells in alopecia areata. Whole-study results and caveats: Against the mouse data, patients shared TCRs less clearly, possibly for HLA reasons.

Germline loops: CDR1 MNHEY, CDR2 SMNVEV (reference sequence). Deletions cut 6 bases from V and 4 bases from J, with 22 bases between. CDR3 length: 16 residues. After isolation, RNA underwent reverse transcription to generate cDNA as the sequencing template. Some clones are missing from TCRdb's copy, which holds only in-frame ones; the method was immunoSEQ multiplex PCR. The sample has over 150,000 clones; around 50% are singletons. A remark on this clone: Its antigen is undetermined.

The sequencing input was CD8+ T cells sorted from blood. The gene calls are TRBV27 and TRBJ2-7; TRBD1 is a possible D gene (5 bases). The receptor was isolated from a human donor in good health. The CDR3 spells CASSPRFSGKQYEQYF. CDR3 DNA: TGTGCCAGCAGCCCTCGGTTCTCAGGGAAGCAATACGAGCAGTACTTC.